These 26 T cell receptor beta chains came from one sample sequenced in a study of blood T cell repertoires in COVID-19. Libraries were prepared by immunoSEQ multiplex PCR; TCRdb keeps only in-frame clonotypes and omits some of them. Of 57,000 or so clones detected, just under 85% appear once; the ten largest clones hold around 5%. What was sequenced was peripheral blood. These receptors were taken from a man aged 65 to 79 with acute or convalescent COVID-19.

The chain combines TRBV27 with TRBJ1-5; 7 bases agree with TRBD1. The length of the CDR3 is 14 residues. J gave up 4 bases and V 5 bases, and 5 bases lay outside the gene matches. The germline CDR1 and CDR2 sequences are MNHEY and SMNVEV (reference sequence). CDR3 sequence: CASSNRGVNQPQHF. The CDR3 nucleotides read TGTGCCAGCAGTAACAGGGGAGTGAATCAGCCCCAGCATTTT.

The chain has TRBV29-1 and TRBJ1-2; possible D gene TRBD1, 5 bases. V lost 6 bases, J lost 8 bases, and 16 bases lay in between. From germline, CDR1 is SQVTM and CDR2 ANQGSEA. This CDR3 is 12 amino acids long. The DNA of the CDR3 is TGCAGCGTGGGCTCAGGTGGGGGGGGCTACACCTTC. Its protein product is CSVGSGGGGYTF.

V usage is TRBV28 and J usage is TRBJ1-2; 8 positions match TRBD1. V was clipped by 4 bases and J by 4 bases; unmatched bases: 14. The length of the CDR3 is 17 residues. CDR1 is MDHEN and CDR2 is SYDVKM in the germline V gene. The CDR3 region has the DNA TGTGCCAGCAGTTCCCCGAGTTCGACAGGGGCAGGCTATGGCTACACCTTC. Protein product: CASSSPSSTGAGYGYTF.

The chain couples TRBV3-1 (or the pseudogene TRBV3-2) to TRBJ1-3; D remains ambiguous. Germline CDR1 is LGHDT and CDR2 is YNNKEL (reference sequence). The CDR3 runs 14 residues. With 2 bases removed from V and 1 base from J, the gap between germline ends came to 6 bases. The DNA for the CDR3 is TGTGCCAGCAGCCAACCAGGTTCTGGAAACACCATATATTTT. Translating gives CASSQPGSGNTIYF.

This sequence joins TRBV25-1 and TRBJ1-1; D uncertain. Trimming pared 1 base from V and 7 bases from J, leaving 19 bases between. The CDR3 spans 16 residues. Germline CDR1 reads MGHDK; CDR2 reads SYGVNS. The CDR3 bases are TGTGCCAGCAGTGAATTGAGTGTCGAGTATTCCGGTGAAGCTTTCTTT. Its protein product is CASSELSVEYSGEAFF. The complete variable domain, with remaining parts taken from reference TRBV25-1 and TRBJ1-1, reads EADIYQTPRYLVIGTGKKITLECSQTMGHDKMYWYQQDPGMELHLIHYSYGVNSTEKGDLSSESTVSRIRTEHFPLTLESARPSHTSQYLCASSELSVEYSGEAFFGQGTRLTVV.

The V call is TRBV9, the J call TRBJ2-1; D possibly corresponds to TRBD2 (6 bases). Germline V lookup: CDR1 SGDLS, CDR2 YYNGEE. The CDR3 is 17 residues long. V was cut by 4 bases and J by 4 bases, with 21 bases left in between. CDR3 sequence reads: CASSFRTLMEGYNEQFF. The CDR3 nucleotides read TGTGCCAGCAGCTTCCGCACTTTGATGGAGGGATACAATGAGCAGTTCTTC.

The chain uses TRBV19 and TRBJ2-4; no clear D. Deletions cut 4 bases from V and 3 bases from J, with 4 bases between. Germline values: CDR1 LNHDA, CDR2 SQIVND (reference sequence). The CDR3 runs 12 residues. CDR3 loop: CASSTSKNIQYF. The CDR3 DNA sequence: TGTGCCAGTAGTACCAGCAAAAACATTCAGTACTTC.

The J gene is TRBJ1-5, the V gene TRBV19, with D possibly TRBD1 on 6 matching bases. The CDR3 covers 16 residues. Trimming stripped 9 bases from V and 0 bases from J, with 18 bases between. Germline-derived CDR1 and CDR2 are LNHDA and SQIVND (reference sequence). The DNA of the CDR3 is TGTGCCAGCGCCTCTGACAGGCCTCATAGCAATCAGCCCCAGCATTTT. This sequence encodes CASASDRPHSNQPQHF.

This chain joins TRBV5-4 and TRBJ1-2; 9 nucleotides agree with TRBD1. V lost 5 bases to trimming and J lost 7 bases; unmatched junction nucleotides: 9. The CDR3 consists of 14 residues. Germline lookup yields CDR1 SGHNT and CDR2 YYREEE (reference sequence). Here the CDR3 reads CASSLQGALSGYTF. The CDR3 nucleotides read TGTGCCAGCAGTTTACAGGGGGCTCTGAGTGGCTACACCTTC.

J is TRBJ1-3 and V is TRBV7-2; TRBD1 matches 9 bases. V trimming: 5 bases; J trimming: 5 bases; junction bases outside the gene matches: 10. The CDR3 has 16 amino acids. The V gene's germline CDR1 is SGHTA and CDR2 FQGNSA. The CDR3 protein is CASSKDRGGLRNTIYF. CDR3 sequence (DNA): TGTGCCAGCAGCAAGGACAGGGGAGGGCTGCGAAACACCATATATTTT.

CDR3 nucleotide sequence: TGTGCCAGCAGTGAATTGACAGATTCCTACGAGCAGTACTTC. Its translation is CASSELTDSYEQYF. The chain is built from TRBV6-1 and TRBJ2-7, with D possibly matching TRBD1 (5 bases). The CDR3 contains 14 residues. Germline V gene lookup returns CDR1 MNHNS and CDR2 SASEGT. V was cut by 2 bases and J by 1 base, with 9 bases left in between.

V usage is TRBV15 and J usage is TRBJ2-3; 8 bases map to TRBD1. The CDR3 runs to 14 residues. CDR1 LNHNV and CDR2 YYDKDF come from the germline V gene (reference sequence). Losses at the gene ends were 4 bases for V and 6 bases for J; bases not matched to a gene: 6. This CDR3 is CATSTRQGWDTQYF. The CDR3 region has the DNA TGTGCCACCAGCACCCGACAGGGGTGGGATACGCAGTATTTT.

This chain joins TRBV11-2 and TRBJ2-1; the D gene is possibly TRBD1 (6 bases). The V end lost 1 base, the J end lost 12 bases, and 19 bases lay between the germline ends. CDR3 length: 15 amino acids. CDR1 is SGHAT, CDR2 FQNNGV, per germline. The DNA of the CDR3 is TGTGCCAGCAGCTTAGGGGCAGGGGTTATGCCTCGGCAGTTCTTC. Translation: CASSLGAGVMPRQFF. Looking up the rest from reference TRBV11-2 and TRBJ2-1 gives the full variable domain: EAGVAQSPRYKIIEKRQSVAFWCNPISGHATLYWYQQILGQGPKLLIQFQNNGVVDDSQLPKDRFSAERLKGVDSTLKIQPAKLEDSAVYLCASSLGAGVMPRQFFGPGTRLTVL.

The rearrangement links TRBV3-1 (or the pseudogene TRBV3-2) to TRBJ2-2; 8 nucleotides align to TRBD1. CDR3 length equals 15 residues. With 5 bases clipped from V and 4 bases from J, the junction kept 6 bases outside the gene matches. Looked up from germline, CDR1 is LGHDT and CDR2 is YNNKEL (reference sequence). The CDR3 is CASSTGGWGTGELFF. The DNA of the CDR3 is TGTGCCAGCAGCACAGGGGGATGGGGCACCGGGGAGCTGTTTTTT.

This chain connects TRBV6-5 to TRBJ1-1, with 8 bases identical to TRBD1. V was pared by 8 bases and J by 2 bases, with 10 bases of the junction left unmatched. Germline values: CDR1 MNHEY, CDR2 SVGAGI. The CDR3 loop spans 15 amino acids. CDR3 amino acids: CASGRVTGGNTEAFF. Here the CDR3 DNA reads TGTGCCAGCGGGAGAGTTACAGGGGGAAACACTGAAGCTTTCTTT.

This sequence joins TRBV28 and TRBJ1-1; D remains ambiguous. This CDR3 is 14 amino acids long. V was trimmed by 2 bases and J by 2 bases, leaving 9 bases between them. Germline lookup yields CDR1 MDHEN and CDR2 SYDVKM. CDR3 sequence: CASSLLRLNTEAFF. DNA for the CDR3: TGTGCCAGCAGTTTACTAAGACTCAACACTGAAGCTTTCTTT.

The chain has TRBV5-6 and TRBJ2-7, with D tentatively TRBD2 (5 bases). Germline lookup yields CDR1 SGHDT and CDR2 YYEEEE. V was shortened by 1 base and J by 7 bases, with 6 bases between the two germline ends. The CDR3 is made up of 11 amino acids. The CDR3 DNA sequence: TGTGCCAGCAGCTTGTCGGGGGAGCAGTACTTC. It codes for CASSLSGEQYF.

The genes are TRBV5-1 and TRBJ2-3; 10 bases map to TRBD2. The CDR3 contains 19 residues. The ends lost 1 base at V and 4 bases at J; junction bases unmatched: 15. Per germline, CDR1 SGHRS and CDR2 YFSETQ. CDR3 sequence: CASSLRPVAGGRFADTQYF. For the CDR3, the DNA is TGCGCCAGCAGCTTGCGTCCGGTAGCGGGGGGTCGTTTTGCAGATACGCAGTATTTT.

CDR3 in DNA: TGTGCCAGCAGCCGTGGATATGGGGCTTGGTCAGATACGCAGTATTTT. It is translated as CASSRGYGAWSDTQYF. The V gene is TRBV3-1 (or the pseudogene TRBV3-2), the J gene TRBJ2-3; a weak D match, TRBD1 (5 bases). V lost 4 bases and J lost 4, with 18 bases in between. The CDR3 totals 16 residues. The germline V gene encodes CDR1 LGHDT and CDR2 YNNKEL (reference sequence).

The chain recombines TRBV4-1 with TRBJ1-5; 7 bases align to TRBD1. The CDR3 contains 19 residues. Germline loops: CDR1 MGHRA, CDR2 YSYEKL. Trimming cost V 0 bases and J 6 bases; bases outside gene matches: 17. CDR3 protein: CASSQDPEGASGFFQPQHF. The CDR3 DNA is TGCGCCAGCAGCCAAGATCCGGAGGGGGCGTCGGGGTTCTTTCAGCCCCAGCATTTT.

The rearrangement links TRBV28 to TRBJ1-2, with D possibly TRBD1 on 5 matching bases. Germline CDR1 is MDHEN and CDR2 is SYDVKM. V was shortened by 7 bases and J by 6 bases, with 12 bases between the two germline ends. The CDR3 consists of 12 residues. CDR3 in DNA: TGTGCCAGCAACACAGGAGAGAATGGCTACACCTTC. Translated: CASNTGENGYTF.

CDR3 residues: CASSRTALSDEQFF. CDR3 nucleotides: TGTGCCAGCAGTAGGACAGCTCTAAGTGATGAGCAGTTCTTC. The chain joins TRBV6-5 to TRBJ2-1; D is perhaps TRBD1 (6 bases). The germline gives CDR1 MNHEY, CDR2 SVGAGI. The CDR3 length is 14 residues. V was clipped by 5 bases and J by 8 bases, with 16 bases between them.

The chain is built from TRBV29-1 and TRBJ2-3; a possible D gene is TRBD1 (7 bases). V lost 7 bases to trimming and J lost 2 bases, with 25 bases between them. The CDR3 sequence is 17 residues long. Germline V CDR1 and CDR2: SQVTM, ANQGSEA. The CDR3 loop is CSAARLGGQRLTDTQYF. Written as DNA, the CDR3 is TGCAGCGCCGCGCGTCTCGGGGGACAGAGACTCACAGATACGCAGTATTTT.

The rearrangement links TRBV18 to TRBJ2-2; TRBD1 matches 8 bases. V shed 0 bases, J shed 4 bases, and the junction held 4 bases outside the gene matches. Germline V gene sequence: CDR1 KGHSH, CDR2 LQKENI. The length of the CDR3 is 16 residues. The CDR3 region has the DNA TGTGCCAGCTCACCACCGTGGACAGGGCTCACCGGGGAGCTGTTTTTT. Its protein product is CASSPPWTGLTGELFF.

The CDR3 here is CASTPDRLFYGYTF. The DNA of the CDR3 is TGTGCCAGCACCCCGGACAGGCTCTTCTATGGCTACACCTTC. The genes are TRBV2 and TRBJ1-2, with 7 bases lining up with TRBD1. CDR1 and CDR2 from the germline V gene are SNHLY and FYNNEI. The CDR3 extends over 14 amino acids. Germline trimming cut 7 bases from V and 4 bases from J; bases unmatched to any gene: 9.

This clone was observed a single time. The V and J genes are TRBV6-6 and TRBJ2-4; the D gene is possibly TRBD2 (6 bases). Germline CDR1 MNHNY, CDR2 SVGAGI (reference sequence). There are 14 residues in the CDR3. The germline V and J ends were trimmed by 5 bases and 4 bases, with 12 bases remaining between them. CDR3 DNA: TGTGCCAGCAGTCCCGGGGCGGGAAAAAACATTCAGTACTTC. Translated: CASSPGAGKNIQYF.